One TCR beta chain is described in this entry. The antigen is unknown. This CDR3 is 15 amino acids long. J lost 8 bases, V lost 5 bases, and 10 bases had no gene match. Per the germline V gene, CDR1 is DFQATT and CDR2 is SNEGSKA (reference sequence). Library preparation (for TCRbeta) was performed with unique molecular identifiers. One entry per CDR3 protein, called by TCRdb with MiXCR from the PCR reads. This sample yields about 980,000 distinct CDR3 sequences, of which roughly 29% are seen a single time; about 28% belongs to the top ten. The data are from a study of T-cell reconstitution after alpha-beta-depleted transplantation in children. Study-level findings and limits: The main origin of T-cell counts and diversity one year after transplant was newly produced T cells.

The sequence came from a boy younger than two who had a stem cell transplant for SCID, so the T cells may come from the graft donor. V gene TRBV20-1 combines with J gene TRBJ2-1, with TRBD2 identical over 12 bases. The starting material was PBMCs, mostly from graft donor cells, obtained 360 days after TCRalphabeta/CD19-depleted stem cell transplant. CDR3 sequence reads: CSADLAGGPRDEQFF. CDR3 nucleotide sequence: TGCAGTGCTGACCTAGCGGGAGGGCCCCGGGATGAGCAGTTCTTC.